The table lists the clone carrying this TCR beta chain with many counts. This record comes from a study of tumor and adjacent non-tumor tissue in lung cancer. No cell sorting was done before RNA was extracted from the tissue. Between August and November 2014, newly diagnosed, chemotherapy-naive lung cancer patients underwent thoracic surgery in China. TCRbeta libraries were built with three rounds of nested PCR, modified from ARM-PCR. TCRdb recomputed calls from the multiplex PCR reads with MiXCR, one row per CDR3 protein. This table has 120,000 or so distinct CDR3 sequences, roughly 67% appearing once. V dropped 6 bases and J dropped 1; count of bases not matched to a gene: 3. This CDR3 comprises 15 residues. The germline V gene encodes CDR1 MNHEY and CDR2 SVGEGT.

The chain links TRBV6-2 or TRBV6-3 to TRBJ2-7, with 13 bases matching TRBD2. The receptor was isolated from a man aged 30-40 years with non-small cell lung cancer. Sample: lung tumor tissue. This CDR3 reads CASSRGLAGSYEQYF. CDR3 nucleotides: TGTGCCAGCAGCCGGGGACTAGCGGGGTCCTACGAGCAGTACTTC.